Given below is one T cell receptor beta chain in context. The data derive from a study of control samples from healthy donors and cancer patients. Measured with immunoSEQ multiplex PCR; TCRdb has only the in-frame clones, and not every one. The data show roughly 100,000 clones, around 89% seen once. CDR1 is ENHRY and CDR2 is SYGVKD in the germline V gene. The V and J ends lost 6 bases and 6 bases, in that order; junction bases with no gene match: 9. CDR3 length equals 14 residues. The clonotype comes from a man aged 60 to 69 with lung cancer. Sequenced input: PBMCs. The V and J genes are TRBV10-3 and TRBJ2-7; 9 nucleotides match TRBD1. CDR3 sequence: CAIRSGTGTFEQYV. CDR3 in DNA: TGTGCCATCAGATCGGGGACAGGGACTTTCGAGCAGTACGTC.